The count of the clone carrying this TCR beta chain is one. Its antigen is undetermined. Other nucleotide sequences in the sample specify the same CDR3. Some clones are missing from TCRdb's copy, which holds only in-frame ones; the method was immunoSEQ multiplex PCR. The table records about 320,000 clones, around 86% of them present only once. There were only Caucasian adults among the donors, and all lived in Nashville, Tennessee. These data belong to a study of shared clonotypes between healthy human individuals. General study findings and limits: In contrast to clonotypes shared by all four donors, non-shared clonotypes had lower generation probabilities. Clonotype sharing levels among donors were expected to vary with sequencing depth.

V was pared by 0 bases and J by 4 bases, with 4 bases between. Germline CDR1 and CDR2: GTSNPN and SVGIG (reference sequence). There are 11 residues in the CDR3. This TCR came from a young man in good health. Sample: memory CD8+ T cells sorted from blood. The sample's subset: CD45RO+ cells pooled with CCR7-negative TemRA cells. This rearrangement joins TRBV30 to TRBJ2-7; D gene unclear. DNA of the CDR3: TGTGCCTGGAGTGTGGGGTACGAGCAGTACTTC. It encodes CAWSVGYEQYF.